This T cell receptor (beta chain) was sequenced for a study of CD8+ T cells in alopecia areata. As for treatment: oral pan-JAK inhibitor, 5-10 mg twice daily. Sequencing templates came from extracted RNA that was reverse transcribed into cDNA. TCRdb keeps only in-frame clones here, not all; method: immunoSEQ multiplex PCR. The data hold fewer than 100,000 clones, with 70% to 85% observed a single time. The study's findings and limits: Many expanded lesional clones remained in scalp and blood on tofacitinib.

Regarding this clone: Its antigen is currently unknown.

This receptor was taken from a human donor with alopecia areata. This specimen consisted of CD8+ T cells sorted from blood, obtained at week 44, from a patient treated with tofacitinib.

CDR3 in amino acids: CASSYSVDGGEQFF. CDR3 sequence (DNA): TGTGCCAGCAGTTACTCCGTGGACGGGGGTGAGCAGTTCTTC. This chain links TRBV6-5 with TRBJ2-1; possible D gene TRBD2, 6 bases. The CDR3 runs 14 residues. Germline V gene data show CDR1 as MNHEY and CDR2 as SVGAGI. The germline V and J ends were trimmed by 0 bases and 9 bases, with 12 bases remaining between them.